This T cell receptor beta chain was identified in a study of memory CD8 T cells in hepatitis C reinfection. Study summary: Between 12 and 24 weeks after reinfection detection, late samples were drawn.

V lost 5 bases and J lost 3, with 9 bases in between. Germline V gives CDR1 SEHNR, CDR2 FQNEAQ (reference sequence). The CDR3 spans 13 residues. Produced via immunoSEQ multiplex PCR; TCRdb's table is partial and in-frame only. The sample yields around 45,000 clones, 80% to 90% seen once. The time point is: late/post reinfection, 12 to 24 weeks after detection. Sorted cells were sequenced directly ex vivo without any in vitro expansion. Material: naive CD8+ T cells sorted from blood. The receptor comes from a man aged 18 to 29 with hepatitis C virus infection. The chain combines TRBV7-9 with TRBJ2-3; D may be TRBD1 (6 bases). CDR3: CASSPTGTDTQYF. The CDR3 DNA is TGTGCCAGCAGCCCTACAGGGACAGATACGCAGTATTTT.